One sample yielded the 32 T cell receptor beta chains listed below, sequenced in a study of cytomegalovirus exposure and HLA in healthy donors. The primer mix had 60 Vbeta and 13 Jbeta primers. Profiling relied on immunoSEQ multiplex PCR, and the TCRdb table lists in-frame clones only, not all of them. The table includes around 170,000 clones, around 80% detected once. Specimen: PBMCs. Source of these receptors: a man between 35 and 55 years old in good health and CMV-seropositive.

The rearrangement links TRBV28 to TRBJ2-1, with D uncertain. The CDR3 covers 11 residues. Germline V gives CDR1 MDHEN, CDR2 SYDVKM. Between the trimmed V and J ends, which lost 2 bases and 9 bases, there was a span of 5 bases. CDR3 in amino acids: CASSLQREQFF. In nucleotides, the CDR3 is TGTGCCAGCAGTTTACAGCGTGAGCAGTTCTTC.

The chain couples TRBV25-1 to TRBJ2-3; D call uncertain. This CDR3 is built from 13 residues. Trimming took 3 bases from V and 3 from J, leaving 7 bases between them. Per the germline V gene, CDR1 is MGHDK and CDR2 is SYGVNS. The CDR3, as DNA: TGTGCCAGCAGTGATGGCTGGACAGATACGCAGTATTTT. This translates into CASSDGWTDTQYF.

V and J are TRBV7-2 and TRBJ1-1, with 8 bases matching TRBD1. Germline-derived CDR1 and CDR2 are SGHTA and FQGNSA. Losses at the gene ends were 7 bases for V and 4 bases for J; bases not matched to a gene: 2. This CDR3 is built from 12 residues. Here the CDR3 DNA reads TGTGCCAGCACCACAGGGGGCACTGAAGCTTTCTTT. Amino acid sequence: CASTTGGTEAFF. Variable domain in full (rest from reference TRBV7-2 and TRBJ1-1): GAGVSQSPSNKVTEKGKDVELRCDPISGHTALYWYRQSLGQGLEFLIYFQGNSAPDKSGLPSDRFSAERTGGSVSTLTIQRTQQEDSAVYLCASTTGGTEAFFGQGTRLTVV.

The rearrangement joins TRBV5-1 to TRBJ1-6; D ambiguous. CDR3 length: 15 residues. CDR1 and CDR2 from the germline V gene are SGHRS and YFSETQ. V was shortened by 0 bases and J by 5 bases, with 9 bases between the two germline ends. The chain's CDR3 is CASSLEAGNNSPLHF. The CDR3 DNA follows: TGCGCCAGCAGCTTGGAAGCGGGCAATAATTCACCCCTCCACTTT.

For the CDR3, the DNA is TGTGCCAGCAGCTTAGGGACAGGGGGGGACGGGGAGCTGTTTTTT. Its translation is CASSLGTGGDGELFF. The chain is built from TRBV7-3 and TRBJ2-2, with 11 nucleotides matching TRBD1. Germline V gene data show CDR1 as SGHTA and CDR2 as FQGTGA. The CDR3 runs 15 residues. After removal of 2 bases from V and 7 bases from J, the junction contained 3 bases not matched to a gene.

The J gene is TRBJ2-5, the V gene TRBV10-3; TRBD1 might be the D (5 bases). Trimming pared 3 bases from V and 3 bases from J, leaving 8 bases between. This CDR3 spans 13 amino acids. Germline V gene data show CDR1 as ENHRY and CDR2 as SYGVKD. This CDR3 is CAISEETEETQYF. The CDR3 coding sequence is TGTGCCATCAGTGAAGAGACAGAAGAGACCCAGTACTTC.

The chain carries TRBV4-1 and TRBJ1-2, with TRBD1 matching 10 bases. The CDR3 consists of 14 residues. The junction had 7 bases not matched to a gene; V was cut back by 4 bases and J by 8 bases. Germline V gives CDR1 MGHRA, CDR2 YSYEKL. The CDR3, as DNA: TGCGCCAGCAGCCCGAGACAGGGGGCCAGGGGCTACACCTTC. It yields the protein CASSPRQGARGYTF.

The CDR3 is CASSLGQGGLYQPQHF. The CDR3 DNA reads as TGTGCCAGCAGCTTGGGACAGGGAGGACTCTATCAGCCCCAGCATTTT. The chain couples TRBV7-9 to TRBJ1-5, with 9 bases identical to TRBD1. The CDR3 loop spans 16 amino acids. Trimming took 3 bases from V and 5 from J; bases not matched to a gene: 8. Germline V gene lookup returns CDR1 SEHNR and CDR2 FQNEAQ (reference sequence).

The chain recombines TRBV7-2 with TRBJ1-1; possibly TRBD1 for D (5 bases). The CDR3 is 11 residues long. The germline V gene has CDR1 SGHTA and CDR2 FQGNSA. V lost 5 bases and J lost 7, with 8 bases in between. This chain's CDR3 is CASSIQVEAFF. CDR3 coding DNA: TGTGCCAGCAGCATACAGGTTGAAGCTTTCTTT.

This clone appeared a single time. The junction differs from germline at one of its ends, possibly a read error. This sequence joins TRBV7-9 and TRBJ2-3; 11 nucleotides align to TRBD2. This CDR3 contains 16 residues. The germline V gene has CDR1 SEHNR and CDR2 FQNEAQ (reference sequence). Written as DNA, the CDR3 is TGTTCCAGCAGTCGTCTGGCTAGCGGGGGGTTAGATACGCAGTATTTT. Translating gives CSSSRLASGGLDTQYF.

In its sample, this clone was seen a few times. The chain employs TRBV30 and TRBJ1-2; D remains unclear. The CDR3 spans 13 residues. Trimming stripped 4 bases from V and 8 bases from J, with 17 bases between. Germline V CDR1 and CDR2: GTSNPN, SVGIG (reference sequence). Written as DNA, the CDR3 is TGTGCCTGGAAAGGACTCTCGTCGGAGGGCTACACCTTC. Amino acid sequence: CAWKGLSSEGYTF.

CDR3 bases: TGTGCCAGCAGCCCGCCTGCGGATACGCAGTATTTT. It yields the protein CASSPPADTQYF. This chain links TRBV9 with TRBJ2-3; no clear D gene. Per germline, CDR1 SGDLS and CDR2 YYNGEE. Trimming took 4 bases from V and 6 from J, leaving 9 bases between them. This CDR3 comprises 12 residues.

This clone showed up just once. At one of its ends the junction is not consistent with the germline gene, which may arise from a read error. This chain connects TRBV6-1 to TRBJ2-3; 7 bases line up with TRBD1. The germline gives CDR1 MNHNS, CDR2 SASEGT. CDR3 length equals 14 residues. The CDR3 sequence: CASTQRGRTDTQYF. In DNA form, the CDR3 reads TGTGCGAGCACTCAGAGGGGGCGCACAGATACGCAGTATTTT.

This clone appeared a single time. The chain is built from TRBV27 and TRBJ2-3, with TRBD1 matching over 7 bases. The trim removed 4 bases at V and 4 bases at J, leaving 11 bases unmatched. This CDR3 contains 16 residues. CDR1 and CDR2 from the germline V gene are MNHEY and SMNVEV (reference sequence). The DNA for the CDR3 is TGTGCCAGCAGTTCGACCGGGACAGCGGTTTCAGATACGCAGTATTTT. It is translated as CASSSTGTAVSDTQYF.

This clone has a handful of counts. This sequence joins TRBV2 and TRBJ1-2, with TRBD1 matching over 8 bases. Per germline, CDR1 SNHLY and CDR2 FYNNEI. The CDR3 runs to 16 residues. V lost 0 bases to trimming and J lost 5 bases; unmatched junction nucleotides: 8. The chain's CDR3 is CASSEARQGARYGYTF. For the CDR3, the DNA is TGTGCCAGCAGTGAAGCTCGGCAGGGGGCCAGGTATGGCTACACCTTC. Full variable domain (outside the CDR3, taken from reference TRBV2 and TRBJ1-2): EPEVTQTPSHQVTQMGQEVILRCVPISNHLYFYWYRQILGQKVEFLVSFYNNEISEKSEIFDDQFSVERPDGSNFTLKIRSTKLEDSAMYFCASSEARQGARYGYTFGSGTRLTVV.

The CDR3: CASSEGAGAGYGYTF. The CDR3 DNA reads as TGTGCCAGCAGTGAAGGAGCTGGTGCGGGCTATGGCTACACCTTC. The chain couples TRBV6-1 to TRBJ1-2; D gene unclear. Trimming left V 1 base short and J 4 bases short, with 13 bases between. Germline V gene sequence: CDR1 MNHNS, CDR2 SASEGT. The CDR3 sequence is 15 residues long.

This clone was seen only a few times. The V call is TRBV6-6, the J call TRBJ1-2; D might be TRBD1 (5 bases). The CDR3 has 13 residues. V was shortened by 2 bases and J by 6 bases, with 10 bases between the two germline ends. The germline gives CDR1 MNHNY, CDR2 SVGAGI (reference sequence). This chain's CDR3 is CASSYRGNNGYTF. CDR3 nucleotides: TGTGCCAGCAGTTACCGGGGGAATAATGGCTACACCTTC.

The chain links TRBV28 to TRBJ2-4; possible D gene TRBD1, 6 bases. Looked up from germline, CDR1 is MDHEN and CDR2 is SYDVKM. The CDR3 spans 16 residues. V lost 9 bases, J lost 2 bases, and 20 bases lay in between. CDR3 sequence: CASERQAQGTKNIQYF. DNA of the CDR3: TGTGCCAGTGAGAGACAGGCCCAAGGAACCAAAAACATTCAGTACTTC.

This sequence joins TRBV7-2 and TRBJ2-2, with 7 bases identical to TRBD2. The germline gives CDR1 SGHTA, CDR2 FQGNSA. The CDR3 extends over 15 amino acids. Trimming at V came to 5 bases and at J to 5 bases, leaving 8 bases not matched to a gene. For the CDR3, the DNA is TGTGCCAGCAGCAATCGACTAGCAGGGACCGGGGAGCTGTTTTTT. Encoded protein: CASSNRLAGTGELFF.

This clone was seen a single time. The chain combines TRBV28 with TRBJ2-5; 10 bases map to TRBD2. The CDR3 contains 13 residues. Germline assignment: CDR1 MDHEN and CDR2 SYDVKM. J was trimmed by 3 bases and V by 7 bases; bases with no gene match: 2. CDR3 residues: CASKTSGEETQYF. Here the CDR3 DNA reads TGTGCCAGCAAAACTAGCGGGGAAGAGACCCAGTACTTC.

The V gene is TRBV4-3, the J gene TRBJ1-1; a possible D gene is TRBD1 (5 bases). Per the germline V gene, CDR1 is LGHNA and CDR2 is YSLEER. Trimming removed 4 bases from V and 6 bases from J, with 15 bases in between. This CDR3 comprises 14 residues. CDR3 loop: CASSPLAGRAEAFF. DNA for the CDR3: TGCGCCAGCAGCCCCCTTGCGGGGCGGGCTGAAGCTTTCTTT.

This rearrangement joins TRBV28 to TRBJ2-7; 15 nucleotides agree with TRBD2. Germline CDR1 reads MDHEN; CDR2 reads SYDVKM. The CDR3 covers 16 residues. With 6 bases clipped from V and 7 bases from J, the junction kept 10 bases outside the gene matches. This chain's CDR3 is CASSRRTSGGAGEQYF. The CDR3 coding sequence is TGTGCCAGCAGCCGTAGGACTAGCGGGGGGGCGGGGGAGCAGTACTTC. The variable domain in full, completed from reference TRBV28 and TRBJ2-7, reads DVKVTQSSRYLVKRTGEKVFLECVQDMDHENMFWYRQDPGLGLRLIYFSYDVKMKEKGDIPEGYSVSREKKERFSLILESASTNQTSMYLCASSRRTSGGAGEQYFGPGTRLTVT.

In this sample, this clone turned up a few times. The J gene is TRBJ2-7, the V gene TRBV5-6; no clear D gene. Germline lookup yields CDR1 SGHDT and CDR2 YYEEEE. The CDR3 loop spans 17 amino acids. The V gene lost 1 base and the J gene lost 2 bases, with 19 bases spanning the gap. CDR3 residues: CASSLSHDGLLTYEQYF. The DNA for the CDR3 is TGTGCCAGCAGCTTGTCTCACGACGGATTACTAACCTACGAGCAGTACTTC.

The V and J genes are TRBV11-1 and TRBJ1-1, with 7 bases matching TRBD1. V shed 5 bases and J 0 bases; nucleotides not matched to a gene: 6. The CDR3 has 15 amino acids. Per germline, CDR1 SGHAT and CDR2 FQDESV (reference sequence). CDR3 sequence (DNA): TGTGCCAGCAGCCCGAACAGGGGCTTGAACACTGAAGCTTTCTTT. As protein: CASSPNRGLNTEAFF.

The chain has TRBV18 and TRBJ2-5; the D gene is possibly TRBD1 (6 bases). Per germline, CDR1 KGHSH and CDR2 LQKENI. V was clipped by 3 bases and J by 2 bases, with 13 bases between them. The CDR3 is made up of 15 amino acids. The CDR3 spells CASSPTGGPQETQYF. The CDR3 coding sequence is TGTGCCAGCTCACCCACTGGGGGCCCGCAAGAGACCCAGTACTTC.

The CDR3 bases are TGTGCCAGCAGCGTCGGGACTAGCGGGGGGAGGGATACGCAGTATTTT. Amino acids: CASSVGTSGGRDTQYF. The rearrangement joins TRBV9 to TRBJ2-3; 15 positions agree with TRBD2. This CDR3 spans 16 amino acids. The V and J ends lost 2 bases and 6 bases, in that order; junction bases with no gene match: 4. Germline V gene lookup returns CDR1 SGDLS and CDR2 YYNGEE.

The DNA of the CDR3 is TGTGCCAGCTCACCAAAGCAGGGCGGCGGCTACACCTTC. It translates to CASSPKQGGGYTF. This chain links TRBV18 with TRBJ1-2, with D perhaps TRBD1 (5 bases). The CDR3 totals 13 residues. CDR1 is KGHSH, CDR2 LQKENI, per germline. Deletions cut 2 bases from V and 8 bases from J, with 12 bases between.

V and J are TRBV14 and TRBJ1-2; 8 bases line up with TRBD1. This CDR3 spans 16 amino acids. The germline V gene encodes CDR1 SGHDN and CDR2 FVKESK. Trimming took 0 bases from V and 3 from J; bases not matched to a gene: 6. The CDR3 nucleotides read TGTGCCAGCAGCCAAGAATCCGGACAGGGTCACTATGGCTACACCTTC. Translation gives CASSQESGQGHYGYTF.

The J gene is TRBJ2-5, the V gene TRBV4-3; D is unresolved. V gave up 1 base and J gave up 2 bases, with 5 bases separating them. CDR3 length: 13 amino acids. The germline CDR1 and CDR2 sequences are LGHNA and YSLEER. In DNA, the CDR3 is TGCGCCAGCAGCCAAGGGCGGCAAGAGACCCAGTACTTC. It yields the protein CASSQGRQETQYF.

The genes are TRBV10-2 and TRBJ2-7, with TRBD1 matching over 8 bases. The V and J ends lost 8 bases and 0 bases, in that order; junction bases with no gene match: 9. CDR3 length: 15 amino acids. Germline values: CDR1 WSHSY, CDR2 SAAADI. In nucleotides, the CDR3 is TGCGCCAGCCGCCCAGGACAGGGAAGCTCCTACGAGCAGTACTTC. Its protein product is CASRPGQGSSYEQYF.

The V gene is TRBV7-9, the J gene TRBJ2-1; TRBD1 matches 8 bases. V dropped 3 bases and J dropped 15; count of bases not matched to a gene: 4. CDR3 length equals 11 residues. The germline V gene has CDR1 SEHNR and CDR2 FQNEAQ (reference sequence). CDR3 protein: CASSLDRASFF. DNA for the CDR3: TGTGCCAGCAGCTTGGACAGGGCGTCGTTCTTC.

The CDR3 spells CASPPGHKGDQPQHF. Here the CDR3 DNA reads TGTGCCAGCCCCCCAGGACACAAAGGGGATCAGCCCCAGCATTTT. This rearrangement joins TRBV21-1 to TRBJ1-5; TRBD1 was called by the table and not checked on the DNA. TRBV21-1 is deemed a pseudogene. CDR3 size: 15 residues.